The 27 T cell receptor beta chains below were found in one sample sequenced in a study of CD8+CD57+ T cells in acquired aplastic anemia. The template for TCR beta VDJ and CDR3 sequence profiling was genomic DNA. TCRdb re-derived calls from the reads in MiXCR, one entry per CDR3 protein. This sample yields fewer than 300,000 distinct CDR3 sequences, of which approximately 86% are seen a single time; about two fifths belongs to the top ten. Patients chosen for sequencing had shown CD8+CD57+ cell expansion by flow cytometry. Input material: sorted CD4+, CD8+, or CD8+CD57+ T cells (not recorded which) from PBMCs. Every receptor here comes from a human donor with aplastic anemia.

On this clonotype: An end of the junction does not agree with germline; a read error may underlie this. The gene calls are TRBV7-3 and TRBJ1-5; 7 bases line up with TRBD1. Germline assignment: CDR1 SGHTA and CDR2 FQGTGA. CDR3 length: 13 residues. The CDR3 loop reads CASSLTQGTTEAF. As DNA, the CDR3 is TGTGCCAGCAGCTTGACACAGGGGACCACTGAAGCTTTC.

A note on this clonotype: Without the conserved terminal phenylalanine or tryptophan, this CDR3 likely stems from a read error. The DNA is left out, because the CDR3 cannot be placed on it with certainty; the CDR3 is given as TCRdb lists it. The chain carries TRBV7-9 and TRBJ2-3; the table's D call TRBD1 went unverified against the DNA. Germline V lookup: CDR1 SEHNR, CDR2 FQNEAQ (reference sequence). The CDR3 comprises 13 residues, both ends counted. This CDR3 is CASSYGGTGTTEA.

A remark on this clonotype: The junction does not match germline at one end; this may be a read error. This chain uses TRBV7-8 with TRBJ2-6; 10 nucleotides line up with TRBD2. CDR1 and CDR2 from the germline V gene are SGHVS and FQNEAQ. The CDR3 is made up of 17 amino acids. The CDR3, as DNA: TGTGCCAGCACCTTAGCGGGAGGCCCCGGTACGCACTATGTCCTGACTTTC. It translates to CASTLAGGPGTHYVLTF.

A note on this clonotype: No conserved phenylalanine or tryptophan ends this CDR3, so it is likely a read error. Because the CDR3's place on the DNA is in doubt, the DNA is left out and the CDR3 is given as listed by TCRdb. The rearrangement links TRBV7-9 to TRBJ2-3; the table's TRBD1 call for D was not verified on the DNA. Germline lookup yields CDR1 SEHNR and CDR2 FQNEAQ (reference sequence). Ends included, the CDR3 has 13 residues. The CDR3 sequence is CASGLDRGAPTCS.

V usage is TRBV19 and J usage is TRBJ2-1; D may be TRBD2 (6 bases). The J call is uncertain, as TRBJ2-2 better fits the DNA end. Germline V lookup: CDR1 LNHDA, CDR2 SQIVND (reference sequence). This CDR3 contains 13 residues. As DNA, the CDR3 is TGTGCCAGTAGTGCTGGGGAGGTCGGGGAGCTGTTTTTT. It encodes CASSAGEVGELFF.

J is TRBJ1-1 and V is TRBV7-3; the D is unclear. The CDR3 contains 13 residues. The V gene lost 1 base and the J gene lost 5 bases, with 8 bases spanning the gap. The germline V gene has CDR1 SGHTA and CDR2 FQGTGA. The CDR3 nucleotides are TGTGCCAGCAGCTTAAGGCCAGATACTGAAGCTTTCTTT. As protein: CASSLRPDTEAFF.

The chain links TRBV5-4 to TRBJ2-5; the D is unclear. V lost 9 bases to trimming and J lost 1 base, with 16 bases between them. CDR1 SGHNT and CDR2 YYREEE come from the germline V gene (reference sequence). CDR3 length: 14 residues. CDR3 region: CATRKGNSQETQYF. DNA for the CDR3: TGTGCCACCCGAAAGGGCAACAGCCAAGAGACCCAGTACTTC. Supplemented by reference TRBV5-4 and TRBJ2-5, the full variable domain reads ETGVTQSPTHLIKTRGQQVTLRCSSQSGHNTVSWYQQALGQGPQFIFQYYREEENGRGNFPPRFSGLQFPNYSSELNVNALELDDSALYLCATRKGNSQETQYFGPGTRLLVL.

About this clonotype: Since no conserved phenylalanine or tryptophan closes the CDR3, a read error is the likely cause. The limits of the CDR3 on the DNA are not certain, so only TCRdb's listed CDR3 is given. The CDR3 reads CASSYERRGGRYY. The gene calls are TRBV7-9 and TRBJ2-3; the D segment call TRBD1 is taken from the table without a DNA check. The CDR3 has 13 residues if both end residues are counted. Looked up from germline, CDR1 is SEHNR and CDR2 is FQNEAQ (reference sequence).

V usage is TRBV20-1 and J usage is TRBJ2-5; D is tentatively TRBD1 or TRBD2 (6 bases each). CDR1 and CDR2 from the germline V gene are DFQATT and SNEGSKA (reference sequence). The CDR3 is made up of 13 amino acids. Trimming took 6 bases from V and 1 from J, leaving 12 bases between them. The CDR3 region has the DNA TGCAGTGCCCGGGGGCGGGGCCAAGAGACCCAGTACTTC. Amino acids: CSARGRGQETQYF.

As concerns this clonotype: At one end the junction does not follow the germline gene, possibly because of a read error. CDR3 nucleotides: TGTGCCAGCAGCTTAGCTCCAGGCCCGGCAGCGCATTCCTTT. Its translation is CASSLAPGPAAHSF. The genes are TRBV7-8 and TRBJ2-3; no clear D. CDR1 is SGHVS, CDR2 FQNEAQ, per germline. This CDR3 is 14 amino acids long.

The V call is TRBV7-2, the J call TRBJ1-2; 10 bases match TRBD1. The CDR3 runs 17 residues. CDR1 SGHTA and CDR2 FQGNSA come from the germline V gene. The V segment lost 6 bases and the J segment 4 bases; nucleotides outside the gene matches: 14. The CDR3 region is CASRGTGQGLTSYGYTF. DNA of the CDR3: TGTGCCAGCAGGGGGACGGGACAGGGGTTAACGTCCTATGGCTACACCTTC.

The table lists this clonotype with a few counts. The chain recombines TRBV7-3 with TRBJ2-7, with D possibly matching TRBD1 (6 bases). The CDR3 consists of 18 residues. Trimming stripped 8 bases from V and 4 bases from J, with 30 bases between. Looked up from germline, CDR1 is SGHTA and CDR2 is FQGTGA. The CDR3 spells CASSRQANAIEHSYEQYV. Written as DNA, the CDR3 is TGTGCCAGCTCAAGACAGGCCAACGCCATTGAACACTCATACGAGCAGTACGTC.

For this clonotype: The junction departs from the called germline gene at one end, perhaps through a read error. V is TRBV15 and J is TRBJ2-3; the D gene could be TRBD1 or TRBD2 (6 bases each). From germline, CDR1 is LNHNV and CDR2 YYDKDF (reference sequence). The CDR3 has 14 residues. CDR3 sequence: CATSRDGGTETQYF. The CDR3 DNA follows: TGTGCCACCAGCAGAGACGGGGGCACAGAGACGCAGTATTTC.

CDR3 amino acids: CASSFSGTWGETQFF. In nucleotides, the CDR3 is TGTGCCAGCAGTTTTAGCGGGACTTGGGGAGAGACCCAGTTCTTT. The V and J genes are TRBV7-3 and TRBJ1-1; maybe TRBD1 (5 bases). Trimming shortened V by 6 bases and J by 14 bases, and 28 bases separated the two germline ends. In germline, CDR1 is SGHTA, CDR2 FQGTGA. The CDR3 totals 15 residues. Combining the CDR3 with reference TRBV7-3 and TRBJ1-1 gives the whole variable domain GAGVSQTPSNKVTEKGKYVELRCDPISGHTALYWYRQSLGQGPEFLIYFQGTGAADDSGLPNDRFFAVRPEGSVSTLKIQRTERGDSAVYLCASSFSGTWGETQFFGQGTRLTVV.

In regard to this clonotype: This may be a read error: a much more frequent sequence differs by one nucleotide. A read error is likely, as this CDR3 ends without the conserved phenylalanine or tryptophan. Because the CDR3's place on the DNA is in doubt, the DNA is left out and the CDR3 is given as listed by TCRdb. The chain is built from TRBV7-9 and TRBJ2-3; the table names TRBD2, a call not compared with the DNA. CDR1 and CDR2 from the germline V gene are SEHNR and FQNEAQ (reference sequence). The length of the CDR3 is 13 amino acids, counting both ends. This chain's CDR3 is CASSFQSSGGQDE.

Remarks on this clonotype: At one end, the junction sequence differs from germline, possibly due to a read error. The chain carries TRBV7-9 and TRBJ2-3, with D maybe TRBD2 (5 bases). CDR1 and CDR2 from the germline V gene are SEHNR and FQNEAQ (reference sequence). The CDR3 spans 14 residues. Here the CDR3 reads CASSLGGAHVNQQF. The CDR3, as DNA: TGTGCCAGCAGCTTAGGGGGAGCGCACGTGAATCAGCAGTTT.

This chain links TRBV15 with TRBJ2-3; the D is unclear. This CDR3 region has 16 residues. The V gene lost 0 bases and the J gene lost 0 bases, with 10 bases spanning the gap. Germline CDR1 reads LNHNV; CDR2 reads YYDKDF (reference sequence). The CDR3 DNA is TGTGCCACCAGCAGAGAGGGGTGGCCTAGCACAGATACGCAGTATTTT. Protein: CATSREGWPSTDTQYF.

The chain links TRBV9 to TRBJ2-1; D gene uncertain. Germline CDR1 and CDR2: SGDLS and YYNGEE. V shed 2 bases and J shed 7 bases, with 4 bases lying between them. The CDR3 covers 11 residues. The CDR3, as DNA: TGTGCCAGCAGCGTTATGAATGAGCAGTTCTTC. Its protein is CASSVMNEQFF.

This sequence joins TRBV7-8 and TRBJ2-7; D possibly matches TRBD1 or TRBD2 (5 bases each). CDR1 and CDR2 (germline): SGHVS, FQNEAQ. V lost 2 bases and J lost 3, with 23 bases in between. CDR3 size: 18 residues. DNA of the CDR3: TGTGCCAGCAGCTTACAGGGAGACGCCGCAGCCCAGTACTACGAGCAGTACGTC. It codes for CASSLQGDAAAQYYEQYV.

The chain has TRBV10-3 and TRBJ1-1; D gene unclear. The CDR3 runs 14 residues. The germline V gene has CDR1 ENHRY and CDR2 SYGVKD. The V gene lost 3 bases and the J gene lost 4 bases, with 12 bases spanning the gap. As DNA, the CDR3 is TGTGCCATCAGTGAAAACCCGGAAGGCACTGAAGCTTTCTTT. It encodes CAISENPEGTEAFF.

This clonotype was seen ten or more times. The chain recombines TRBV5-1 with TRBJ2-2; 9 positions agree with TRBD2. With 4 bases clipped from V and 9 bases from J, the junction kept 1 base outside the gene matches. The CDR3 runs to 12 residues. Looked up from germline, CDR1 is SGHRS and CDR2 is YFSETQ. The CDR3 DNA follows: TGCGCCAGCAGCGCTAGCGGGAGGGAGCTGTTTTTT. It specifies CASSASGRELFF.

This chain uses TRBV7-8 with TRBJ2-1; the D gene is possibly TRBD2 (6 bases). V gave up 3 bases and J gave up 10 bases, with 22 bases separating them. The CDR3 totals 16 residues. Germline loops: CDR1 SGHVS, CDR2 FQNEAQ. CDR3 loop: CASSFERGGEREEQFF. In DNA form, the CDR3 reads TGTGCCAGCAGCTTTGAAAGAGGCGGGGAGAGGGAGGAGCAGTTCTTC.

The chain recombines TRBV9 with TRBJ2-6; D not certain. Germline CDR1 and CDR2: SGDLS and YYNGEE. V gave up 7 bases and J gave up 12 bases, with 26 bases separating them. This CDR3 has 16 residues. The CDR3 DNA reads as TGTGCCAGCGGATTAGCTGGGAACATTCAGTCCTTCGTCCTGACTTTC. Translated: CASGLAGNIQSFVLTF.

V gene TRBV7-2 combines with J gene TRBJ2-1; TRBD2 might be the D (6 bases). V was shortened by 2 bases and J by 15 bases, with 23 bases between the two germline ends. The V gene's germline CDR1 is SGHTA and CDR2 FQGNSA. CDR3 size: 15 residues. The CDR3 DNA follows: TGTGCCAGCAGCTTAACTGGTGGAGGGTTCTCAGAGTGGTTCTTC. Residues: CASSLTGGGFSEWFF.

This sequence joins TRBV11-3 and TRBJ2-1; 10 bases are a match to TRBD1. The CDR3 runs to 17 residues. The V segment lost 0 bases and the J segment 7 bases; nucleotides outside the gene matches: 9. From germline, CDR1 is SGHNT and CDR2 YENEEA. The CDR3 reads CASSLDLTGGSGNEQFF. Here the CDR3 DNA reads TGTGCCAGCAGCTTAGATCTGACAGGGGGCTCAGGGAATGAGCAGTTCTTC. The whole variable domain, filled in from reference TRBV11-3 and TRBJ2-1, reads EAGVVQSPRYKIIEKKQPVAFWCNPISGHNTLYWYLQNLGQGPELLIRYENEEAVDDSQLPKDRFSAERLKGVDSTLKIQPAELGDSAVYLCASSLDLTGGSGNEQFFGPGTRLTVL.

This clonotype was detected only a few times. The rearrangement links TRBV7-2 to TRBJ1-5; D gene uncertain. The germline CDR1 and CDR2 sequences are SGHTA and FQGNSA. The CDR3 contains 14 residues. With 6 bases removed from V and 7 bases from J, the gap between germline ends came to 16 bases. In DNA form, the CDR3 reads TGTGCCAGCAGTCCTGGACTGCTAGGACAGCCCCAGCATTTT. It yields the protein CASSPGLLGQPQHF. Complete variable domain (other parts from reference TRBV7-2 and TRBJ1-5): GAGVSQSPSNKVTEKGKDVELRCDPISGHTALYWYRQSLGQGLEFLIYFQGNSAPDKSGLPSDRFSAERTGGSVSTLTIQRTQQEDSAVYLCASSPGLLGQPQHFGDGTRLSIL.

V gene TRBV7-6 combines with J gene TRBJ2-7; D not resolved. Deletions cut 2 bases from V and 2 bases from J, with 10 bases between. This CDR3 spans 14 amino acids. Germline V gene sequence: CDR1 SGHVS, CDR2 FNYEAQ. The CDR3 reads CASSLTVEAYEQYF. The CDR3, as DNA: TGTGCCAGCAGCTTAACTGTAGAAGCCTACGAGCAGTACTTC.